This T cell receptor beta chain was captured in a study of beta chain features in type 1 diabetes. Findings of the study overall: The naive, central memory and Treg TCRB repertoires of patients appeared to be more similar to one another than those of healthy donors. Since sequencing was performed on cDNA, cells with high TCR expression could be over-represented.

This clone was seen a few times. Its specificity is not known. Sequenced material consisted of expressed TCRB transcripts (all of the isolated RNA was reverse transcribed). The data were produced by immunoSEQ multiplex PCR, yet TCRdb's version contains in-frame clones alone and is incomplete. The profile shows about 360,000 clones, around an eighth of them singletons. CD45RO/CCR7/CD25/CD127/CD95/CD27 sorting isolated CD4+ naive, central memory, regulatory and stem cell-like memory cells. Sequencing was done on a sample of naive CD4+ T cells from blood. The source is a man aged 18-30 years in good health.

CDR3 nucleotides: TGTGCCAGCACCGCCGGTGTAGAGCCCCAGCATTTT. Protein product: CASTAGVEPQHF. This chain links TRBV28 with TRBJ1-5; no clear D gene. This CDR3 is built from 12 residues. CDR1 MDHEN and CDR2 SYDVKM come from the germline V gene. The V and J ends lost 7 bases and 8 bases respectively, with 12 bases between them.